Shown below are 14 T cell receptor beta chains from a single sample sequenced in a study of Graves' ophthalmopathy and Graves' hyperthyroidism (dated by TCRdb to 2016 to 2018). The sequencer listed for this sample is Illumina HiSeq 2000. For repertoire sequencing, the TCR beta CDR3 regions were amplified from RNA transcripts. The first round was an RT-PCR using HTBI primers with the Qiagen OneStep RT-PCR kit, and this first round was followed by a second-round multiplex PCR, then size selection and purification. TCRdb ran its own pipeline on the public reads, namely fastp trimming at Q25 and MiXCR clone calling, and kept in-frame beta chains. Entries that share a CDR3 protein sequence are merged under the most common genes and DNA. For this sample the table gives over 450,000 distinct CDR3 sequences, of which over 13% were detected only once. The top ten constitute about a tenth of the sample. The sequencing input was blood. Receptor source: a woman aged 25 to 39 with Graves' ophthalmopathy. Donor details come from another sample of the same person, matched by shared clones.

In its sample, this clonotype was seen many times. The gene calls are TRBV7-9 and TRBJ2-5; TRBD1 or TRBD2 may be the D gene (5 bases each). Germline CDR1 and CDR2: SEHNR and FQNEAQ (reference sequence). There are 15 residues in the CDR3. Trimming left V 0 bases short and J 5 bases short, with 13 bases between. The CDR3 region is CASSLALRGAETQYF. For the CDR3, the DNA is TGTGCCAGCAGCTTAGCGCTACGGGGCGCGGAGACCCAGTACTTC.

In its sample, this clonotype was seen a few times. This rearrangement joins TRBV28 to TRBJ2-2, with D maybe TRBD2 (6 bases). Germline V lookup: CDR1 MDHEN, CDR2 SYDVKM. Trimming left V 3 bases short and J 3 bases short, with 17 bases between. This CDR3 comprises 17 residues. CDR3 region: CASSFLVVGEDTGELFF. The DNA of the CDR3 is TGTGCCAGCAGTTTCCTCGTGGTAGGGGAGGACACCGGGGAGCTGTTTTTT.

In its sample, this clonotype was seen many times. This chain uses TRBV20-1 with TRBJ2-7, with 9 bases identical to TRBD1. Per germline, CDR1 DFQATT and CDR2 SNEGSKA (reference sequence). The CDR3 is made up of 15 amino acids. The V and J ends lost 3 bases and 3 bases, in that order; junction bases with no gene match: 9. The CDR3 nucleotides are TGCAGTGCTAGCCCTGGGGACAGGGAGAGCTACGAGCAGTACTTC. Translated, it gives CSASPGDRESYEQYF.

The chain has TRBV28 and TRBJ2-2; D ambiguous. V shed 6 bases and J shed 5 bases, with 10 bases lying between them. The germline V gene encodes CDR1 MDHEN and CDR2 SYDVKM. The CDR3 consists of 13 residues. This CDR3 reads CASSPAQTGELFF. The CDR3 nucleotides are TGTGCCAGCAGCCCGGCGCAGACCGGGGAGCTGTTTTTT.

This clonotype was detected ten times or more. The chain links TRBV28 to TRBJ1-5; D is unresolved. This CDR3 region has 15 residues. The V gene's germline CDR1 is MDHEN and CDR2 SYDVKM. The V end lost 0 bases, the J end lost 2 bases, and 8 bases lay between the germline ends. This CDR3 is CASSLWGRGNQPQHF. The CDR3 region has the DNA TGTGCCAGCAGTTTATGGGGAAGGGGCAATCAGCCCCAGCATTTT.

The sample holds a few counts of this clonotype. CDR3 in amino acids: CASSYSLRPYEQYF. For the CDR3, the DNA is TGTGCCAGCAGTTACTCGCTACGCCCGTACGAGCAGTACTTC. This chain uses TRBV6-2 or TRBV6-3 with TRBJ2-7; D is unclear. Per the germline V gene, CDR1 is MNHEY and CDR2 is SVGEGT. The CDR3 runs 14 residues. Deletions cut 0 bases from V and 4 bases from J, with 10 bases between.

This clonotype has ten or more counts. This chain connects TRBV20-1 to TRBJ1-6; a possible D gene is TRBD1 (5 bases). Looked up from germline, CDR1 is DFQATT and CDR2 is SNEGSKA (reference sequence). V gave up 3 bases and J gave up 5 bases, with 8 bases separating them. This CDR3 is 13 amino acids long. CDR3 bases: TGCAGTGCTAGGACAGAAAATAATTCACCCCTCCACTTT. As protein: CSARTENNSPLHF.

This clonotype was counted at least ten times. The gene calls are TRBV29-1 and TRBJ2-5; D is tentatively TRBD1 or TRBD2 (6 bases each). V was pared by 2 bases and J by 5 bases, with 9 bases between. The germline gives CDR1 SQVTM, CDR2 ANQGSEA. CDR3 length: 12 amino acids. Here the CDR3 reads CSVEWRGETQYF. DNA of the CDR3: TGCAGCGTTGAATGGAGGGGGGAGACCCAGTACTTC.

This clonotype showed up many times. The rearrangement uses TRBV18 and TRBJ1-3; 8 bases fit TRBD1. The germline gives CDR1 KGHSH, CDR2 LQKENI. Losses at the gene ends were 6 bases for V and 3 bases for J; bases not matched to a gene: 10. The length of the CDR3 is 16 residues. The CDR3: CASSPADRAVGNTIYF. The CDR3 DNA is TGTGCCAGCTCCCCGGCGGACAGGGCGGTTGGAAACACCATATATTTT.

A few counts support this clonotype. The chain couples TRBV12-3 or TRBV12-4 to TRBJ1-1; 9 nucleotides agree with TRBD1. The ends lost 5 bases at V and 4 bases at J; junction bases unmatched: 5. The CDR3 sequence is 14 residues long. The DNA for the CDR3 is TGTGCCAGCAGTCCCACAGGGGGCTTCACTGAAGCTTTCTTT. This sequence encodes CASSPTGGFTEAFF.

This clonotype has ten or more counts. The chain combines TRBV27 with TRBJ1-1, with a tentative D call TRBD1 (5 bases). Germline-derived CDR1 and CDR2 are MNHEY and SMNVEV (reference sequence). V lost 1 base and J lost 1, with 10 bases in between. The CDR3 runs to 15 residues. CDR3 nucleotide sequence: TGTGCCAGCAGTTTATATTGGGGACGGAACACTGAAGCTTTCTTT. Residues: CASSLYWGRNTEAFF.

This clonotype was counted many times. The chain employs TRBV7-2 and TRBJ2-5, with 10 nucleotides matching TRBD2. V was clipped by 7 bases and J by 5 bases; unmatched bases: 10. CDR3 length equals 15 residues. Per the germline V gene, CDR1 is SGHTA and CDR2 is FQGNSA. The CDR3 DNA follows: TGTGCCAGCACCTCGAGCGGGGGGGCCGGGGAGACCCAGTACTTC. Its protein product is CASTSSGGAGETQYF.

Many counts were recorded for this clonotype. This chain joins TRBV6-1 and TRBJ2-7, with 8 bases aligning to TRBD1. Trimming took 4 bases from V and 9 from J; bases not matched to a gene: 8. CDR1 and CDR2 (germline): MNHNS, SASEGT. The CDR3 consists of 13 residues. CDR3: CASSADRALRQYF. The DNA for the CDR3 is TGTGCCAGCAGTGCGGACAGGGCGTTGCGGCAGTACTTC.

This clonotype was found many times. The rearrangement uses TRBV5-1 and TRBJ2-4; 12 bases line up with TRBD2. Germline V gene data show CDR1 as SGHRS and CDR2 as YFSETQ. The CDR3 extends over 16 amino acids. V dropped 4 bases and J dropped 0; count of bases not matched to a gene: 2. CDR3: CASSQTSGRAKNIQYF. In DNA, the CDR3 is TGCGCCAGCAGCCAGACTAGCGGGAGAGCCAAAAACATTCAGTACTTC.